A selection of T cell receptor beta chains follows, all from one sample in a study of blood T cells in healthy people across ages. MiXCR, run by TCRdb on the 5' RACE reads, gives a single entry per CDR3 protein. The data show 600,000 to 800,000 distinct CDR3 sequences, about 51% seen once. What was sequenced was blood. Every receptor here comes from a woman older than 75 in good health. Each CDR3 is given with its conserved first and last residue. A D gene is named only where the DNA matches it firmly. Only some rows state a clone size, as once, few, many or a class for expanded clones.

D gene: TRBD1; V gene: TRBV29-1; clone size: -; CDR3 length: 10; J gene: TRBJ2-5; CDR3 protein: CSAVGTAQYF; CDR3 DNA: TGCAGCGCCGTAGGGACAGCCCAGTACTTC
D gene: TRBD2; V gene: TRBV20-1; clone size: -; CDR3 length: 14; J gene: TRBJ2-1; CDR3 protein: CSARSGTSINEQFF; CDR3 DNA: TGCAGTGCTAGATCCGGGACTAGCATCAATGAGCAGTTCTTC
D gene: -; V gene: TRBV7-8; clone size: many; CDR3 length: 16; J gene: TRBJ2-1; CDR3 protein: CASSLRRGAHDNEQFF; CDR3 DNA: TGTGCCAGCAGCTTACGTCGGGGGGCGCACGACAATGAGCAGTTCTTC
D gene: -; V gene: TRBV3-1; clone size: -; CDR3 length: 18; J gene: TRBJ2-4; CDR3 protein: CASSPDLGSWPAKNIQYF; CDR3 DNA: TGTGCCAGCAGCCCCGATTTGGGGAGCTGGCCGGCCAAAAACATTCAGTACTTC
D gene: -; V gene: TRBV7-2; clone size: -; CDR3 length: 15; J gene: TRBJ2-5; CDR3 protein: CASSPRGEGWETQYF; CDR3 DNA: TGTGCCAGCAGTCCGAGGGGGGAGGGTTGGGAGACCCAGTACTTC
D gene: -; V gene: TRBV5-8; clone size: many; CDR3 length: 14; J gene: TRBJ2-7; CDR3 protein: CASSSGSAYNEQYF; CDR3 DNA: TGTGCCAGCAGTTCAGGTTCGGCCTACAATGAGCAGTACTTC
D gene: -; V gene: TRBV12-3/TRBV12-4; clone size: -; CDR3 length: 14; J gene: TRBJ2-3; CDR3 protein: CTSSSDGYTDTQYF; CDR3 DNA: TGTACCAGCAGTTCGGACGGATACACAGATACGCAGTATTTT
D gene: TRBD1; V gene: TRBV12-3/TRBV12-4; clone size: -; CDR3 length: 14; J gene: TRBJ2-5; CDR3 protein: CASSPGTGAGTQYF; CDR3 DNA: TGTGCCAGCAGCCCCGGGACAGGGGCAGGGACCCAGTACTTC
D gene: -; V gene: TRBV25-1; clone size: many; CDR3 length: 14; J gene: TRBJ1-5; CDR3 protein: CASSERGAYQPQHF; CDR3 DNA: TGTGCCAGCAGTGAAAGAGGGGCCTATCAGCCCCAGCATTTT
D gene: TRBD1; V gene: TRBV10-3; clone size: -; CDR3 length: 16; J gene: TRBJ1-2; CDR3 protein: CAIGRGQGITNYGYTF; CDR3 DNA: TGTGCCATCGGCCGGGGACAGGGAATTACTAACTATGGCTACACCTTC
D gene: TRBD2; V gene: TRBV28; clone size: -; CDR3 length: 13; J gene: TRBJ2-5; CDR3 protein: CASSSGGQETQYF; CDR3 DNA: TGTGCCAGCAGTTCGGGGGGCCAAGAGACCCAGTACTTC
D gene: TRBD2; V gene: TRBV28; clone size: -; CDR3 length: 17; J gene: TRBJ2-5; CDR3 protein: CASSLLMGLADQETQYF; CDR3 DNA: TGTGCCAGCAGTTTGTTAATGGGACTAGCGGACCAAGAGACCCAGTACTTC
D gene: -; V gene: TRBV7-9; clone size: -; CDR3 length: 13; J gene: TRBJ2-3; CDR3 protein: CARGPAQFGTQYF; CDR3 DNA: TGTGCCAGGGGCCCCGCGCAGTTCGGTACGCAGTATTTT
D gene: -; V gene: TRBV5-1; clone size: many; CDR3 length: 14; J gene: TRBJ2-7; CDR3 protein: CASSLDSRDNEQYF; CDR3 DNA: TGCGCCAGCAGCTTGGATAGCAGGGACAACGAGCAGTACTTC
D gene: TRBD1; V gene: TRBV7-2; clone size: -; CDR3 length: 15; J gene: TRBJ2-7; CDR3 protein: CASSLIGQGRYEQYF; CDR3 DNA: TGTGCCAGCAGCTTAATTGGACAGGGAAGATACGAGCAGTACTTC
D gene: -; V gene: TRBV20-1; clone size: -; CDR3 length: 11; J gene: TRBJ1-2; CDR3 protein: CSARYSYGYTF; CDR3 DNA: TGCAGTGCTAGATACAGCTATGGCTACACCTTC
D gene: -; V gene: TRBV20-1; clone size: many; CDR3 length: 14; J gene: TRBJ2-1; CDR3 protein: CSASAPGLTHEQFF; CDR3 DNA: TGCAGTGCTAGCGCCCCCGGACTTACCCATGAGCAGTTCTTC
D gene: -; V gene: TRBV7-2; clone size: -; CDR3 length: 15; J gene: TRBJ2-1; CDR3 protein: CASSLVGEVRNEQFF; CDR3 DNA: TGTGCCAGCAGCTTAGTTGGAGAGGTGCGCAATGAGCAGTTCTTC
D gene: TRBD2; V gene: TRBV7-3; clone size: -; CDR3 length: 14; J gene: TRBJ2-1; CDR3 protein: CASSLWGGNNEQFF; CDR3 DNA: TGTGCCAGCAGCTTATGGGGGGGGAACAATGAGCAGTTCTTC
D gene: -; V gene: TRBV12-3/TRBV12-4; clone size: few; CDR3 length: 16; J gene: TRBJ1-4; CDR3 protein: CASSLRMVATNEKLFF; CDR3 DNA: TGTGCCAGCAGCCTGCGCATGGTTGCAACTAATGAAAAACTGTTTTTT
D gene: -; V gene: TRBV6-5; clone size: many; CDR3 length: 13; J gene: TRBJ2-1; CDR3 protein: CASSDSRGNEQFF; CDR3 DNA: TGTGCCAGCAGTGACTCGAGGGGCAATGAGCAGTTCTTC
D gene: TRBD1; V gene: TRBV29-1; clone size: -; CDR3 length: 12; J gene: TRBJ2-1; CDR3 protein: CSAWTGYNEQFF; CDR3 DNA: TGCAGCGCTTGGACAGGCTACAATGAGCAGTTCTTC
D gene: TRBD1; V gene: TRBV6-5; clone size: many; CDR3 length: 15; J gene: TRBJ2-5; CDR3 protein: CASSSYRGVQETQYF; CDR3 DNA: TGTGCCAGCAGTTCTTACAGGGGGGTTCAGGAGACCCAGTACTTC
D gene: -; V gene: TRBV7-2; clone size: -; CDR3 length: 13; J gene: TRBJ1-5; CDR3 protein: CASGVLLGQPQHF; CDR3 DNA: TGTGCCTCCGGGGTGTTATTGGGTCAGCCCCAGCATTTT
D gene: TRBD2; V gene: TRBV6-6; clone size: many; CDR3 length: 14; J gene: TRBJ2-1; CDR3 protein: CASSSGLVGHEQFF; CDR3 DNA: TGTGCCAGCAGTTCTGGACTAGTTGGCCATGAGCAGTTCTTC
D gene: -; V gene: TRBV7-9; clone size: few; CDR3 length: 12; J gene: TRBJ2-1; CDR3 protein: CASSPTGTQQFF; CDR3 DNA: TGTGCCAGCAGCCCTACCGGGACTCAGCAGTTCTTC
D gene: TRBD1; V gene: TRBV12-3/TRBV12-4; clone size: few; CDR3 length: 14; J gene: TRBJ1-6; CDR3 protein: CASSEQGTLAPLHF; CDR3 DNA: TGTGCCAGCAGCGAACAGGGGACTCTCGCACCCCTCCACTTT